A single sample is the source of the 5 T cell receptor beta chains below, sequenced in a study of T cell responses to AZD1222 COVID-19 vaccine. Here immunoSEQ multiplex PCR was the method, and the copy in TCRdb shows in-frame clones only, minus some. This repertoire shows about 120,000 clones, 70% to 90% found once; its top ten account for just under 9.5%. Sequenced here: peripheral blood, sampled on day 0 of AZD1222 vaccination. These receptors were obtained from an adult in good health.

The V call is TRBV7-7, the J call TRBJ2-7; D not certain. The CDR3 totals 13 residues. The V end was cut by 0 bases, the J end by 6 bases, with 9 bases between. CDR1 SSHAT and CDR2 FNYEAQ come from the germline V gene (reference sequence). The CDR3 spells CASSLAFFGEQYF. CDR3 nucleotide sequence: TGTGCCAGCAGCTTAGCCTTCTTCGGCGAGCAGTACTTC.

This clone showed up just a few times. The V gene is TRBV9, the J gene TRBJ2-7, with D perhaps assigned TRBD1 or TRBD2 (5 bases each). V gave up 4 bases and J gave up 7 bases, with 24 bases separating them. CDR1 is SGDLS and CDR2 is YYNGEE in the germline V gene. The CDR3 is 16 residues long. CDR3 amino acids: CASSKKSGTGVREQYF. Here the CDR3 DNA reads TGTGCCAGCAGCAAGAAATCCGGGACGGGCGTGAGAGAGCAGTACTTC.

The chain recombines TRBV5-6 with TRBJ2-7; possibly TRBD1 for D (6 bases). In germline, CDR1 is SGHDT, CDR2 YYEEEE. The CDR3 runs to 13 residues. The ends were cut back, 2 bases at V and 7 bases at J, with 13 bases in the middle. The CDR3 region has the DNA TGTGCCAGCAGCTTCTCCAGGGGTTTTGAGCAGTACTTC. Its protein product is CASSFSRGFEQYF.

The gene calls are TRBV28 and TRBJ1-1, with 9 bases fitting TRBD1. CDR1 MDHEN and CDR2 SYDVKM come from the germline V gene. With V trimmed by 5 bases and J by 7 bases, 5 bases remained unmatched. The CDR3 is 13 residues long. The CDR3 here is CASSPPGQGEAFF. The CDR3 DNA reads TGTGCCAGCAGTCCACCGGGACAGGGTGAAGCTTTCTTT.

V is TRBV7-3 and J is TRBJ2-5; no clear D gene. Germline lookup yields CDR1 SGHTA and CDR2 FQGTGA. Trimming shortened V by 0 bases and J by 0 bases, and 14 bases separated the two germline ends. This CDR3 is 17 amino acids long. CDR3 amino acids: CASSLTSGPGDQETQYF. In DNA form, the CDR3 reads TGTGCCAGCAGCTTAACGTCGGGCCCCGGCGACCAAGAGACCCAGTACTTC.